The 2 T cell receptor beta chains in this list originate from one sample, sequenced in a study of T cells after somatic rescue of genetic block. The assay was immunoSEQ multiplex PCR, and TCRdb's table has in-frame clones only and misses some. The sample records fewer than 150,000 clones, 75% to 95% being singletons. Sample: peripheral blood mononuclear cells (PBMCs). The receptors derive from a woman between 18 and 29 years old.

This chain uses TRBV12-1 with TRBJ1-2; TRBD1, the table's D call, lacks a check against the DNA. TRBV12-1 is given as a pseudogene. The CDR3 has 15 amino acids. The CDR3 DNA sequence: TGTGCCAGCAGCCTCCGGGACAGGCTCGGTTATGGCTACACCTTC. Translation gives CASSLRDRLGYGYTF.

The chain combines TRBV7-8 with TRBJ1-1; D is possibly TRBD1 (5 bases). The CDR3 contains 16 residues. Trimming took off 0 bases at V and 7 bases at J, with 18 bases between the two ends. Germline V lookup: CDR1 SGHVS, CDR2 FQNEAQ. The CDR3 DNA reads TGTGCCAGCAGCTTAGCGTCGTCAGCGGGCGGGGGTGAAGCTTTCTTT. Translated: CASSLASSAGGGEAFF.